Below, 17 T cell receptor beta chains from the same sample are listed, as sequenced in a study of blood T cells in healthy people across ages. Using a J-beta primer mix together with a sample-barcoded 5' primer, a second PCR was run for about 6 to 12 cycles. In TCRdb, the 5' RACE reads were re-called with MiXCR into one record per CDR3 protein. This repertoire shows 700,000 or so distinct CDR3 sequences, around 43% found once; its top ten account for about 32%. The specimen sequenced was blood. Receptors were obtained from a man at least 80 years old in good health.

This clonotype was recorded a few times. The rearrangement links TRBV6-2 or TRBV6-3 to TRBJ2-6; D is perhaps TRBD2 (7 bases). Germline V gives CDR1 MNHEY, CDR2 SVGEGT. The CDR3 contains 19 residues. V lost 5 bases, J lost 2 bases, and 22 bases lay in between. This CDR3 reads CASSPFGEGGLTGANVLTF. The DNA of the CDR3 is TGTGCCAGCAGTCCTTTCGGTGAGGGGGGGCTTACTGGGGCCAACGTCCTGACTTTC.

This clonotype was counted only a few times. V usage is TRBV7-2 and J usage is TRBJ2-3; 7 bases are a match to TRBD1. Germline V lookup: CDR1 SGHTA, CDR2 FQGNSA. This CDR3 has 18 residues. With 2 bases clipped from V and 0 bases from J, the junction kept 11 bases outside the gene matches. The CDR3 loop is CASSLSPTGPPSTDTQYF. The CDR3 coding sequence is TGTGCCAGCAGCTTAAGCCCGACAGGGCCTCCTAGCACAGATACGCAGTATTTT. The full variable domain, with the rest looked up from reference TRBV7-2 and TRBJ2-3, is GAGVSQSPSNKVTEKGKDVELRCDPISGHTALYWYRQSLGQGLEFLIYFQGNSAPDKSGLPSDRFSAERTGGSVSTLTIQRTQQEDSAVYLCASSLSPTGPPSTDTQYFGPGTRLTVL.

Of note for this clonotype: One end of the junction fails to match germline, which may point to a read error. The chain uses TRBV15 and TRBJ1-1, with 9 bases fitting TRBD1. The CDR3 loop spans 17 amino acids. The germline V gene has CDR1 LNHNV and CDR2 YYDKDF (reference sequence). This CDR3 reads CGTSRDLTGGAFTEAFF. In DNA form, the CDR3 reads TGTGGCACCAGCAGAGATCTGACAGGGGGAGCATTCACTGAAGCTTTCTTT.

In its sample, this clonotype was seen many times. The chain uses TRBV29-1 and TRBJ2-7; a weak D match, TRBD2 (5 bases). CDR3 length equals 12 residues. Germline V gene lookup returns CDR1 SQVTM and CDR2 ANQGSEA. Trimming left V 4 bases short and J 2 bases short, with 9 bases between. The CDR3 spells CSVADGTYEQYF. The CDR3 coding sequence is TGCAGCGTTGCCGACGGGACCTACGAGCAGTACTTC.

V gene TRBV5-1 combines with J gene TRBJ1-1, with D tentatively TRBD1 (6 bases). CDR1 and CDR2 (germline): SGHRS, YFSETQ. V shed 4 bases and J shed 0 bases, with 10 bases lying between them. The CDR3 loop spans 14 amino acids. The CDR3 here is CASSARQVNTEAFF. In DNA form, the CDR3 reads TGCGCCAGCAGCGCACGACAGGTGAACACTGAAGCTTTCTTT.

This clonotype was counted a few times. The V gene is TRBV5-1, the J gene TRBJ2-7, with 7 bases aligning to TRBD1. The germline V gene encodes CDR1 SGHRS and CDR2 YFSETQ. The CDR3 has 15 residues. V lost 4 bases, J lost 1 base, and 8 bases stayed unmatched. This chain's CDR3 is CASSRGGAKSYEQYF. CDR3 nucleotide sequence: TGCGCCAGCAGCCGAGGGGGCGCGAAGTCCTACGAGCAGTACTTC.

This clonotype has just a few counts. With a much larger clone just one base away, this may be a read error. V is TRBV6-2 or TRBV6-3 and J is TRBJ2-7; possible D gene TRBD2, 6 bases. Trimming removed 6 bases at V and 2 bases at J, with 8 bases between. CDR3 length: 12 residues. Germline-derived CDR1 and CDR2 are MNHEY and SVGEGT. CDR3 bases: TGTGCCAGCAGGCCGGGGGCCTACGAGCAGTACTTC. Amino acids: CASRPGAYEQYF.

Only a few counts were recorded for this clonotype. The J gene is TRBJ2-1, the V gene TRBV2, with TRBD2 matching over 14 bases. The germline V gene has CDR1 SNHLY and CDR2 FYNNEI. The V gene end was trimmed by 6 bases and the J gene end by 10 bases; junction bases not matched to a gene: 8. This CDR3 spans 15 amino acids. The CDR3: CASRGLAGERSEQFF. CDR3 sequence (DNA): TGTGCCAGCAGGGGACTAGCGGGAGAACGATCGGAGCAGTTCTTC.

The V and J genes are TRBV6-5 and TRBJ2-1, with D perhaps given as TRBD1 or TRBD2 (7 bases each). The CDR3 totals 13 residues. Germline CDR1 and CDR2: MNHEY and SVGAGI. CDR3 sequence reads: CATRGGLSNEQFF. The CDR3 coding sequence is TGTGCTACCAGGGGGGGGTTGAGCAATGAGCAGTTCTTC.

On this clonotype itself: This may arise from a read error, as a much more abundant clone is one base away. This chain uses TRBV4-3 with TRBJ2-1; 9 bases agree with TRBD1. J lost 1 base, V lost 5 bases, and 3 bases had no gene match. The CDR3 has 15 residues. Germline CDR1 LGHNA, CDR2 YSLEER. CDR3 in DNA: TGCGCCAGCAGCGAAGGGACAGGGTCCTACAATGAGCAGTTCTTC. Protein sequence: CASSEGTGSYNEQFF.

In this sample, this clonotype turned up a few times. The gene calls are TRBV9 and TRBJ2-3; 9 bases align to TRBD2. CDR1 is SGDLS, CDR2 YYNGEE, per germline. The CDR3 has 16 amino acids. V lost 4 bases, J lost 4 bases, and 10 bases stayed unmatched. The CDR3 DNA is TGTGCCAGCAGCCCCGAGGGACTAGCTGGCGCAGATACGCAGTATTTT. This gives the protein CASSPEGLAGADTQYF.

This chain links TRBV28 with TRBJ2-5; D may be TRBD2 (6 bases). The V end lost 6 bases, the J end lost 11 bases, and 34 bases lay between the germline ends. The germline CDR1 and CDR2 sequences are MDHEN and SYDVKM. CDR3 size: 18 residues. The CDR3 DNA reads TGTGCCAGCAGCCCACCCCGTCATCTAGCGAACACCTACAATGAGCAGTACTTC. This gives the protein CASSPPRHLANTYNEQYF. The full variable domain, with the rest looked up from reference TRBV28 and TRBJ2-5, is DVKVTQSSRYLVKRTGEKVFLECVQDMDHENMFWYRQDPGLGLRLIYFSYDVKMKEKGDIPEGYSVSREKKERFSLILESASTNQTSMYLCASSPPRHLANTYNEQYFGPGTRLLVL.

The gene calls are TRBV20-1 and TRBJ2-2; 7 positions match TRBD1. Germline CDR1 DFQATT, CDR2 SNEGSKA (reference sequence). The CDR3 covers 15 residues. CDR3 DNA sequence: TGCAGCGGTTCACAAGACAGGGCAAACACCGGGGAGCTGTTTTTT. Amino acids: CSGSQDRANTGELFF.

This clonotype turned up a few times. CDR3 in amino acids: CASNFGGLYEQYF. DNA of the CDR3: TGTGCCAGCAACTTCGGGGGGCTCTACGAGCAGTACTTC. The V call is TRBV6-6, the J call TRBJ2-1; D perhaps matches TRBD2 (7 bases). The J call may not be correct, given that the DNA end is closer to TRBJ2-7. The CDR3 covers 13 residues. The germline gives CDR1 MNHNY, CDR2 SVGAGI (reference sequence).

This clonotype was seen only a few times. The CDR3 coding sequence is TGTGCCAGCAGCCTACAGGGGGCGGACGGATACGAGCAGTACTTC. It codes for CASSLQGADGYEQYF. This chain joins TRBV6-2 or TRBV6-3 and TRBJ2-7, with 9 positions matching TRBD1. Germline V gene sequence: CDR1 MNHEY, CDR2 SVGEGT. The V segment lost 6 bases and the J segment 4 bases; nucleotides outside the gene matches: 10. The CDR3 runs to 15 residues.

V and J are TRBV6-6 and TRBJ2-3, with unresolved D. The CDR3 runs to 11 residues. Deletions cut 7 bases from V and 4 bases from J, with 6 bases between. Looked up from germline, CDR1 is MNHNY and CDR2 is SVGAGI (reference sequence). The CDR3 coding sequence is TGTGCCAGCACCCATTCAGATACGCAGTATTTT. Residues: CASTHSDTQYF.

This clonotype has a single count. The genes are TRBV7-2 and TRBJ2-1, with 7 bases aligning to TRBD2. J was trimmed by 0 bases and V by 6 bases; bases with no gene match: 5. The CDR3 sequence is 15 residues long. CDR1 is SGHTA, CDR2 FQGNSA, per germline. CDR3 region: CASRGGLGSYNEQFF. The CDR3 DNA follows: TGTGCCAGCAGGGGCGGACTAGGCTCCTACAATGAGCAGTTCTTC. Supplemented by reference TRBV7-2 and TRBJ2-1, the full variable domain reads GAGVSQSPSNKVTEKGKDVELRCDPISGHTALYWYRQSLGQGLEFLIYFQGNSAPDKSGLPSDRFSAERTGGSVSTLTIQRTQQEDSAVYLCASRGGLGSYNEQFFGPGTRLTVL.